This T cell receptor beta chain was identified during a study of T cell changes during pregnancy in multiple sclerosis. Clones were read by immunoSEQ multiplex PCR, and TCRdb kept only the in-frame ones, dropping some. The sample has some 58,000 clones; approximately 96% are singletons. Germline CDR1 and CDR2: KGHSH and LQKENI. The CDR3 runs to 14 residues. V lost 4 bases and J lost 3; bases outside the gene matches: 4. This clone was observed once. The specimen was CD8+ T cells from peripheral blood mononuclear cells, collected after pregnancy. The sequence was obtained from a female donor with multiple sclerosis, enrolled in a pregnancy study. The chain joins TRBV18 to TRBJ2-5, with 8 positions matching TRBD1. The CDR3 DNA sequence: TGTGCCAGCTCACAAGACAGGGGCGAAGAGACCCAGTACTTC. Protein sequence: CASSQDRGEETQYF.